The present TCR beta chain was sequenced within a study of breast tumors, draining lymph nodes, adjacent tissues. This clonotype was seen ten or more times. Trimming removed 5 bases at V and 4 bases at J, with 9 bases between. The CDR3 spans 13 residues. TCRdb fed the multiplex PCR reads into MiXCR, producing one record per CDR3 protein. Seen here are more than 250,000 distinct CDR3 sequences, about 33% observed once, and the top ten hold roughly 1.1%. Breast cancer patients provided tissue from their axillary draining lymph nodes. The chain has TRBV12-3 or TRBV12-4 and TRBJ1-5; D is unresolved. The material sequenced was axillary lymph node tissue. This TCR derives from a female donor with breast cancer. Some clones in this sample may be carry-over from other donors' samples. CDR3 protein: CASSLLGNQPQHF. DNA of the CDR3: TGTGCCAGCAGTCTCCTGGGGAATCAGCCCCAGCATTTT.